By sample fraction, the clone carrying this TCR beta chain is medium-sized (0.01 to 0.1%). Its matching antigen is unknown. Germline V CDR1 and CDR2: SGHNT, YYREEE (reference sequence). Trimming took 4 bases from V and 5 from J; bases not matched to a gene: 10. CDR3 size: 16 residues. Assay used: immunoSEQ multiplex PCR; TCRdb lists only in-frame clones, some missing. Altogether about 75,000 clones are present, roughly 85% being singletons, with the ten largest covering about 0.61%. The data were taken from a study of CD4 T cell repertoires in COVID-19. Study conclusions and caveats: SARS-CoV and/or HKU1 spike cultures shared between roughly 7 and 26% of SARS-CoV-2 clonotypes.

These patients had recovered from COVID-19 ranging mild to severe. The chain carries TRBV5-4 and TRBJ2-1, with 9 bases that match TRBD1. Sequencing was performed on CD4+ T cells from peripheral blood, taken after recovery from COVID-19. The source of this sequence is a human donor who had COVID-19. CDR3 DNA: TGTGCCAGCAGCAACGATCGGACAGGGGTAAACAATGAGCAGTTCTTC. This codes for CASSNDRTGVNNEQFF.